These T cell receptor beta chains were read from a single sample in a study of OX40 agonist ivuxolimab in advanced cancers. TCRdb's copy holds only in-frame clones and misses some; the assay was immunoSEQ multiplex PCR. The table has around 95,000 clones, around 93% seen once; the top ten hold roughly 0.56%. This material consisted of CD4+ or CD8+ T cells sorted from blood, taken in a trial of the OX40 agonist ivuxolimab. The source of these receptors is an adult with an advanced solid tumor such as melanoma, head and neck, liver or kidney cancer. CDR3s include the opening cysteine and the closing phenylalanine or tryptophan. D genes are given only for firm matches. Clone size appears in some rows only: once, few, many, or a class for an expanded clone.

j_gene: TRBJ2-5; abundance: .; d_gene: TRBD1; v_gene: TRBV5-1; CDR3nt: TGCGCCAGCAGCTTGGCTCCTGGACAGGGTTCGGAGACCCAGTACTTC; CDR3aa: CASSLAPGQGSETQYF
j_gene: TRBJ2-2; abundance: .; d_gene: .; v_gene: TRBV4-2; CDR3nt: TGTGCCAGCAGCCAAGATCCCGGCTCCTACACCGGGGAGCTGTTTTTT; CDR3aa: CASSQDPGSYTGELFF
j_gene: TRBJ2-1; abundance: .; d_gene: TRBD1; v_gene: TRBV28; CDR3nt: TGTGCCAGCAGTTGGGGGACAGGGGTGGGTGAGCAGTTCTTC; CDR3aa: CASSWGTGVGEQFF
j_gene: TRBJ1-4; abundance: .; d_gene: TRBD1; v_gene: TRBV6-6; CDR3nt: TGTGCCAGCAGGGACCGGGACAGACTGTTTTTT; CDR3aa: CASRDRDRLFF
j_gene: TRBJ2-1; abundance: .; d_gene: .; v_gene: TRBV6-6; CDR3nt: TGTGCCAGCAGGGGCCTGGCTGATGAGCAGTTCTTC; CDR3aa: CASRGLADEQFF
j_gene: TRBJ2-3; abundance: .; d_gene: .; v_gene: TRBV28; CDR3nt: TGTGCCAGCAGTTTAACGGGGGCCGGCACAGATACGCAGTATTTT; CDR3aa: CASSLTGAGTDTQYF
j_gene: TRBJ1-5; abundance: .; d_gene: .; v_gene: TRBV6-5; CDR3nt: TGTGCCAGCAGGCCAGGGGTCGGGAGCAATCAGCCCCAGCATTTT; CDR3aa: CASRPGVGSNQPQHF
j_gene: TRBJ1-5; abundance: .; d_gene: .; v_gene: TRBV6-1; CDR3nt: TGTGCCAGCAGTGAAGATTTTGGGGATCAGCCCCAGCATTTT; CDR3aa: CASSEDFGDQPQHF
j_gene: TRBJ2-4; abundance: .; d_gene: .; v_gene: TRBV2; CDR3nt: TGTGCCAGCGCAGAGGGGATAGCCAAAAACATTCAGTACTTC; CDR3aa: CASAEGIAKNIQYF
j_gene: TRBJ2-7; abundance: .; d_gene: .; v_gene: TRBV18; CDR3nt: TGTGCCAGCTCACCATTACAGGGTTCCTACGAGCAGTACTTC; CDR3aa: CASSPLQGSYEQYF
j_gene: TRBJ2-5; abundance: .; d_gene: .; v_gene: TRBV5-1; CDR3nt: TGCGCCAGCAGCCGCCTCCAAGAGACCCAGTACTTC; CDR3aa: CASSRLQETQYF
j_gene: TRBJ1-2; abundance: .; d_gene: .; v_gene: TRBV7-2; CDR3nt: TGTGCCAGCAGCTTCACAGGGTACGGCTACACCTTC; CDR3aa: CASSFTGYGYTF
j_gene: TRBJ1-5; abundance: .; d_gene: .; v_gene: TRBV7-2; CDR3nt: TGTGCCAGCAGCCCACAGGGACCCCGTTATAGCAATCAGCCCCAGCATTTT; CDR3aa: CASSPQGPRYSNQPQHF
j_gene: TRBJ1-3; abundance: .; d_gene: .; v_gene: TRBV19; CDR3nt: TGTGCCAGTAGTCCAAGTACACCCTCTGGAAACACCATATATTTT; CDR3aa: CASSPSTPSGNTIYF
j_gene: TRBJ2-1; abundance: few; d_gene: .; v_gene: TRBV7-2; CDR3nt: TGTGCCAGCAGCTTAACCTCCTACAATGAGCAGTTCTTC; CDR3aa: CASSLTSYNEQFF
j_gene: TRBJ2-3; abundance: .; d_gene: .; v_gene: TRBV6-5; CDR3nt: TGTGCCAGCACCTATAGAGGGACAGATACGCAGTATTTT; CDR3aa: CASTYRGTDTQYF
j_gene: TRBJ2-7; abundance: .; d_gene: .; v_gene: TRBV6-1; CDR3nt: TGTGCCACCCAGGGCGGGGTTTTGTACGAGCAGTACTTC; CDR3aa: CATQGGVLYEQYF
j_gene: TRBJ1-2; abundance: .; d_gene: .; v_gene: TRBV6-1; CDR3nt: TGTGCCAGCAGTGAAAAGGTGACGAACTATGGCTACACCTTC; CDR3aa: CASSEKVTNYGYTF
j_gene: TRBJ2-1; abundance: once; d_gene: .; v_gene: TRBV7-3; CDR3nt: TGTGCCAGCAGCTCGGAGGGCTCCTACAATGAGCAGTTCTTC; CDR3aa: CASSSEGSYNEQFF
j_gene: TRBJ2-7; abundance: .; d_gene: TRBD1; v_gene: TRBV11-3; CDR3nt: TGTGCCAGCAGCTTAGGGACAGGGGTGACCTACGAGCAGTACTTC; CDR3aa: CASSLGTGVTYEQYF
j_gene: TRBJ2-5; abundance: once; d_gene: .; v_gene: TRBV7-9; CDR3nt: TGTGCCAGCAGCTTAGGCGGTGGACGGACCCAGTACTTC; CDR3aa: CASSLGGGRTQYF
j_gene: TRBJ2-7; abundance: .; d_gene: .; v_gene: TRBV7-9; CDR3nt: TGTGCCAGCAGCTTAGGGACAGCCTACGAGCAGTACTTC; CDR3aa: CASSLGTAYEQYF
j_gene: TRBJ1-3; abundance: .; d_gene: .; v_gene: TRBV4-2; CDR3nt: TGTGCCAGCAGCCCCCTGGGGGGGTACGGAAACACCATATATTTT; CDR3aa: CASSPLGGYGNTIYF
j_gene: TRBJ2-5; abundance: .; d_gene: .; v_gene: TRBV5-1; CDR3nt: TGCGCCAGCAGCTTGGCTGCCCAAGAGACCCAGTACTTC; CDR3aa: CASSLAAQETQYF
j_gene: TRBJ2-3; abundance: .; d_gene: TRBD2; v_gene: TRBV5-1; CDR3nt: TGCGCCAGCAGCTTGAGCGGGAGGGCACCAGATACGCAGTATTTT; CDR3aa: CASSLSGRAPDTQYF
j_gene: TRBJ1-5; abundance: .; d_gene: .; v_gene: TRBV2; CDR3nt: TGTGCCAGCATGGGGGAAGGGAATCAGCCCCAGCATTTT; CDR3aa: CASMGEGNQPQHF
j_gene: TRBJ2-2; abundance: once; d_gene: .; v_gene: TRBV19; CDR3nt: TGTGCCAGTAAAATGGGACAGAACACCGGGGAGCTGTTTTTT; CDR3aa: CASKMGQNTGELFF
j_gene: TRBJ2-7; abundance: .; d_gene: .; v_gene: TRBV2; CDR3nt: TGTGCCAGCAGACGGGACAGCGGGGAGCAGTACTTC; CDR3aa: CASRRDSGEQYF
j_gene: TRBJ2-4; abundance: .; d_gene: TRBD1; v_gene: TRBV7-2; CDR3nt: TGTGCCAGCAGCGACTCCCGGGACAGGGCGATCAAAAACATTCAGTACTTC; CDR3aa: CASSDSRDRAIKNIQYF
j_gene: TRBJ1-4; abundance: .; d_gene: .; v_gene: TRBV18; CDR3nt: TGTGCCAGCTCACCGGGAGGGGCAACTAATGAAAAACTGTTTTTT; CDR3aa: CASSPGGATNEKLFF
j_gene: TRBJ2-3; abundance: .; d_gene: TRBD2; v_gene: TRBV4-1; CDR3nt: TGCGCCAGCAGCCAAGTGCTAGCGGCTAGCACAGATACGCAGTATTTT; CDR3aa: CASSQVLAASTDTQYF
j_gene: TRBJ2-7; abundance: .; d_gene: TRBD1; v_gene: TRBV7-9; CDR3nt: TGTGCCAGCAGCCCCCGGACAGGGGAGGACGAGCAGTACTTC; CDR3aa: CASSPRTGEDEQYF
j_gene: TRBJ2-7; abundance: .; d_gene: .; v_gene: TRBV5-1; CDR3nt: TGCGCCAGCAGCCCGGGCCGATCCTACGAGCAGTACTTC; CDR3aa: CASSPGRSYEQYF
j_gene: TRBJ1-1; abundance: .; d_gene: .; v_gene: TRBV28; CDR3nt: TGTGCCAGCAGTTTGGGAGGGGTGAGCACTGAAGCTTTCTTT; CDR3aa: CASSLGGVSTEAFF
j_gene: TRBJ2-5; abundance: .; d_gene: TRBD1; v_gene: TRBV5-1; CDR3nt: TGCGCCAGCAGCTTGGCCGGGACAGTAGAAGAGACCCAGTACTTC; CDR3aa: CASSLAGTVEETQYF
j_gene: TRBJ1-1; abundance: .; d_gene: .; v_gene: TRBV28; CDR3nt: TGTGCCAGCAGTTTCCCCAGTTTAACTGAAGCTTTCTTT; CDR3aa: CASSFPSLTEAFF
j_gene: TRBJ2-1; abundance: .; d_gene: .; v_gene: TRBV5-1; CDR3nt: TGCGCCAGCAGCTGGGCCCCTAGCGAATACAATGAGCAGTTCTTC; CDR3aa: CASSWAPSEYNEQFF
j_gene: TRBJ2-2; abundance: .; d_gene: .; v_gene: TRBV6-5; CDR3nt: TGTGCCAGCAGACGGGGGACAAAGAACACCGGGGAGCTGTTTTTT; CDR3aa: CASRRGTKNTGELFF
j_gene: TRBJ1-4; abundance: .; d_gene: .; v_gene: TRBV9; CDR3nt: TGTGCCAGCAACCCGACAGGTGCTACTGAAAAACTGTTTTTT; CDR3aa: CASNPTGATEKLFF
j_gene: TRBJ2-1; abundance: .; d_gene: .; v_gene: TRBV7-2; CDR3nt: TGTGCCAGCAGCTTTATGGCGGACTCCTACAATGAGCAGTTCTTC; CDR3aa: CASSFMADSYNEQFF
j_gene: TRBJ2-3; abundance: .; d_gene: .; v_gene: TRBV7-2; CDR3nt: TGTGCCAGCAGCTTACAAATACTAGCCCGCACAGATACGCAGTATTTT; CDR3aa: CASSLQILARTDTQYF
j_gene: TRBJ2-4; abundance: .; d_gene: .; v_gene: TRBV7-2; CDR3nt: TGTGCCAGCAGCTTGGGTGGGCAGACCATTCAGTACTTC; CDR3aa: CASSLGGQTIQYF
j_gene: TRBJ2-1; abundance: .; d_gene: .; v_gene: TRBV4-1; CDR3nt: TGCGCCAGCAGCCCTCCTTATGATGAGCAGTTCTTC; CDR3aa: CASSPPYDEQFF
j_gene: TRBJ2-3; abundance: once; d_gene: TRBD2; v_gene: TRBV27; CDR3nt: TGTGCCAGCAAGCGGGAGGGTAGAGGCACAGATACGCAGTATTTT; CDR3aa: CASKREGRGTDTQYF
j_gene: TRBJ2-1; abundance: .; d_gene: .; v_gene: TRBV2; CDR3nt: TGTGCCAGTAAGAGCTACAATGAGCAGTTCTTC; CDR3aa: CASKSYNEQFF
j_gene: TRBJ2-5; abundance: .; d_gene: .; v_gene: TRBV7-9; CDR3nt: TGTGCCAGCAGTAGACTAGGTGAACAAGAGACCCAGTACTTC; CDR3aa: CASSRLGEQETQYF
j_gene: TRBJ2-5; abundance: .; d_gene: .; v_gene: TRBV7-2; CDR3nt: TGTGCCAGCAGCTTTCCGCCCCCCCAAGAGACCCAGTACTTC; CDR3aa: CASSFPPPQETQYF
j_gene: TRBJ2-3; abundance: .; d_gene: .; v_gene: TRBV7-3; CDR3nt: TGTGCCAGCAGCTTACAGTCGACGCAAGGGGTGTATTTT; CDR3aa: CASSLQSTQGVYF
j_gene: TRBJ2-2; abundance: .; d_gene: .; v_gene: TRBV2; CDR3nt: TGTGCCAGCAGTGTTAACAGGGCGGGCACCGGGGAGCTGTTTTTT; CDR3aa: CASSVNRAGTGELFF
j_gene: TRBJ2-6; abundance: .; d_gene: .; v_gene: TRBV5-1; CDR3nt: TGCGCCAGCAGCTCCACTTGGGCTGGGGCCAACGTCCTGACTTTC; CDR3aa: CASSSTWAGANVLTF
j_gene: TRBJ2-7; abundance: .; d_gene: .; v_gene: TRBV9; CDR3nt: TGTGCCAGCAGCGTAGCCGGGCACACCTACGAGCAGTACTTC; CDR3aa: CASSVAGHTYEQYF
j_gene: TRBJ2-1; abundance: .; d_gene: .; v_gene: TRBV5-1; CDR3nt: TGCGCCAGCAGCGGTTACTCCAGCTCCTACAATGAGCAGTTCTTC; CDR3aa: CASSGYSSSYNEQFF
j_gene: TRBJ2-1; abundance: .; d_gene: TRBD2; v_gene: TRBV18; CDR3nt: TGTGCCAGCTTGGGACTAGCGGGACCATCCTACAATGAGCAGTTCTTC; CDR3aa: CASLGLAGPSYNEQFF